The 16 T cell receptor beta chains reported below all come from one sample, sequenced in a study of T cell responses to AZD1222 COVID-19 vaccine. Using immunoSEQ multiplex PCR, the repertoire was profiled, and TCRdb retains in-frame clones only, with some absent. There are 100,000 to 150,000 clones in the sample; more than 75% occur only once, and under 11% lies in the top ten. Sample: peripheral blood, taken on day 0 of AZD1222 vaccination. The receptors derive from an adult in good health.

The rearrangement joins TRBV3-1 (or the pseudogene TRBV3-2) to TRBJ2-1; 9 nucleotides align to TRBD1. Germline V gene data show CDR1 as LGHDT and CDR2 as YNNKEL (reference sequence). V shed 5 bases and J 9 bases; nucleotides not matched to a gene: 11. CDR3 length: 15 amino acids. CDR3 protein: CASSTGTGRPSEQFF. In DNA, the CDR3 is TGTGCCAGCAGCACCGGGACAGGGAGGCCTAGTGAGCAGTTCTTC.

The chain links TRBV5-1 to TRBJ2-5; perhaps TRBD2 as D (5 bases). This CDR3 is built from 14 residues. Germline V gene sequence: CDR1 SGHRS, CDR2 YFSETQ. V lost 7 bases to trimming and J lost 5 bases, with 18 bases between them. In DNA, the CDR3 is TGCGCCAGCGAAGACCGATCGGGCGGGGAGACCCAGTACTTC. It yields the protein CASEDRSGGETQYF.

The J gene is TRBJ2-2, the V gene TRBV19, with TRBD2 as a possible D gene (5 bases). Germline V gene data show CDR1 as LNHDA and CDR2 as SQIVND (reference sequence). Trimming stripped 7 bases from V and 5 bases from J, with 17 bases between. The CDR3 totals 15 residues. CDR3 residues: CASTSDWGGTGELFF. Written as DNA, the CDR3 is TGTGCCAGTACATCGGACTGGGGTGGTACCGGGGAGCTGTTTTTT.

Remarks on this clone: The junction differs from germline at one of its ends, possibly a read error. The chain employs TRBV6-1 and TRBJ1-1; TRBD1 agrees at 8 bases. The germline CDR1 and CDR2 sequences are MNHNS and SASEGT. There are 13 residues in the CDR3. This CDR3 is CASSESGTGQLHF. CDR3 nucleotides: TGTGCCAGCAGTGAATCAGGGACAGGCCAATTGCACTTT.

The rearrangement joins TRBV19 to TRBJ2-7, with 9 nucleotides matching TRBD2. V shed 3 bases and J 5 bases; nucleotides not matched to a gene: 5. CDR3 length: 14 residues. The germline V gene encodes CDR1 LNHDA and CDR2 SQIVND (reference sequence). CDR3 residues: CASSMNIAGDEQYF. CDR3 DNA: TGTGCCAGTAGTATGAATATAGCGGGAGACGAGCAGTACTTC.

On this clone: Other nucleotide sequences in the sample specify the same CDR3. J is TRBJ1-5 and V is TRBV19; the D is unclear. The V end was cut by 1 base, the J end by 2 bases, with 9 bases between. The CDR3 sequence is 15 residues long. Looked up from germline, CDR1 is LNHDA and CDR2 is SQIVND (reference sequence). The CDR3 spells CASSIGQGGNQPQHF. The CDR3 DNA sequence: TGTGCCAGTAGTATAGGTCAAGGTGGCAATCAGCCCCAGCATTTT.

This chain connects TRBV3-1 (or the pseudogene TRBV3-2) to TRBJ2-7; 8 bases align to TRBD1. This CDR3 has 12 amino acids. The germline V gene encodes CDR1 LGHDT and CDR2 YNNKEL (reference sequence). J gave up 5 bases and V 3 bases, and 0 bases lay outside the gene matches. Here the CDR3 DNA reads TGTGCCAGCAGCCAGACAGGGGACGAGCAGTACTTC. Protein product: CASSQTGDEQYF.

The rearrangement uses TRBV5-1 and TRBJ1-2; weak D call: TRBD1 (5 bases). The V gene's germline CDR1 is SGHRS and CDR2 YFSETQ. V lost 1 base and J 4 bases, leaving 11 bases between the germline ends. The CDR3 has 14 residues. This chain's CDR3 is CASSLSGQGYGYTF. The DNA for the CDR3 is TGCGCCAGCAGCTTGAGTGGTCAGGGCTATGGCTACACCTTC.

This CDR3 reads CASSVEATYDTDTQYF. As DNA, the CDR3 is TGTGCCAGCAGCGTAGAAGCAACCTACGACACAGATACGCAGTATTTT. This chain uses TRBV9 with TRBJ2-3; D is ambiguous. CDR1 is SGDLS, CDR2 YYNGEE, per germline. This CDR3 is 16 amino acids long. V was pared by 0 bases and J by 2 bases, with 13 bases between.

This chain links TRBV6-6 with TRBJ1-2; D not resolved. CDR1 MNHNY and CDR2 SVGAGI come from the germline V gene (reference sequence). V gave up 2 bases and J gave up 7 bases, with 14 bases separating them. The CDR3 totals 14 residues. CDR3 sequence: CASSYDPGPLGYTF. DNA of the CDR3: TGTGCCAGCAGTTACGACCCGGGTCCGCTTGGCTACACCTTC.

The chain has TRBV9 and TRBJ2-4, with 7 positions matching TRBD2. In germline, CDR1 is SGDLS, CDR2 YYNGEE. There are 16 residues in the CDR3. Losses at the gene ends were 4 bases for V and 1 base for J; bases not matched to a gene: 8. CDR3 nucleotide sequence: TGTGCCAGCAGCCGAGACATCGGGAGGGCCAAAAACATTCAGTACTTC. It encodes CASSRDIGRAKNIQYF.

The chain carries TRBV2 and TRBJ1-5; possible D gene TRBD1, 6 bases. Trimming pared 5 bases from V and 6 bases from J, leaving 11 bases between. This CDR3 has 13 amino acids. CDR1 and CDR2 from the germline V gene are SNHLY and FYNNEI. CDR3 nucleotide sequence: TGTGCCAGCAGTCACAGGGAAGGTCAGCCCCAGCATTTT. This codes for CASSHREGQPQHF. The complete variable domain, with remaining parts taken from reference TRBV2 and TRBJ1-5, reads EPEVTQTPSHQVTQMGQEVILRCVPISNHLYFYWYRQILGQKVEFLVSFYNNEISEKSEIFDDQFSVERPDGSNFTLKIRSTKLEDSAMYFCASSHREGQPQHFGDGTRLSIL.

This chain links TRBV10-3 with TRBJ2-1, with TRBD2 identical over 9 bases. The germline V gene has CDR1 ENHRY and CDR2 SYGVKD. The V and J ends lost 0 bases and 5 bases, in that order; junction bases with no gene match: 8. The CDR3 spans 17 residues. As DNA, the CDR3 is TGTGCCATCAGTGAGTCGGCGGCGGGAGGGAACCACAATGAGCAGTTCTTC. Protein product: CAISESAAGGNHNEQFF.

DNA for the CDR3: TGTGCCAGCAGCCCCCAAGGGCCAGGGGGACAAGAGACCCAGTACTTC. Translation gives CASSPQGPGGQETQYF. This rearrangement joins TRBV7-6 to TRBJ2-5, with TRBD1 identical over 7 bases. Trimming took 5 bases from V and 2 from J; bases not matched to a gene: 11. The CDR3 sequence is 16 residues long. Germline values: CDR1 SGHVS, CDR2 FNYEAQ. Supplemented by reference TRBV7-6 and TRBJ2-5, the full variable domain reads GAGVSQSPRYKVTKRGQDVALRCDPISGHVSLYWYRQALGQGPEFLTYFNYEAQQDKSGLPNDRFSAERPEGSISTLTIQRTEQRDSAMYRCASSPQGPGGQETQYFGPGTRLLVL.

The chain uses TRBV9 and TRBJ2-7; TRBD1 might be the D (5 bases). CDR1 is SGDLS and CDR2 is YYNGEE in the germline V gene. Trimming cost V 0 bases and J 0 bases, with 7 bases left between them. CDR3 length equals 14 residues. DNA of the CDR3: TGTGCCAGCAGCGTAGTAGGGGACTCCTACGAGCAGTACTTC. Translation gives CASSVVGDSYEQYF.

This chain uses TRBV19 with TRBJ2-5, with 7 bases matching TRBD1. The ends lost 10 bases at V and 3 bases at J; junction bases unmatched: 11. Germline CDR1 and CDR2: LNHDA and SQIVND (reference sequence). The CDR3 has 14 residues. The CDR3 protein is CATREDRNKETQYF. For the CDR3, the DNA is TGTGCCACCCGAGAGGACAGGAACAAAGAGACCCAGTACTTC.